This T cell receptor beta chain was documented in a study of CD8 T cells in Susac syndrome. cDNA came from about 0.51 to 1 ug RNA primed by random hexamers. Amplification of TCR beta CDR3 was carried out by immunoSEQ multiplex PCR, which covered 54 Vbeta and 13 Jbeta segments. Using its own MiXCR run on the immunoSEQ multiplex PCR reads, TCRdb lists one record per CDR3 protein. The table includes roughly 140,000 distinct CDR3 sequences, over 85% detected once. Controls were drawn from healthy donors and were matched for age and sex. Negative isolation yielded CD4+ and CD8+ T cells, and FACS enriched TEMRA cells. The CDR3 spans 17 residues. With V trimmed by 4 bases and J by 3 bases, 5 bases remained unmatched. The germline V gene has CDR1 SGHRS and CDR2 YFSETQ.

What was sequenced was CD8+ T cells from PBMCs. The receptor's source is a human donor in good health. The chain recombines TRBV5-1 with TRBJ2-1; 15 nucleotides match TRBD2. The CDR3 loop reads CASSEGLAGGLYNEQFF. CDR3 bases: TGCGCCAGCAGCGAGGGACTAGCGGGAGGACTCTACAATGAGCAGTTCTTC.